These T cell receptor beta chains were read from a single sample in a study of T cell responses to AZD1222 COVID-19 vaccine. Profiled with immunoSEQ multiplex PCR; TCRdb holds only in-frame clones, not every one. Here the sample spans just over 150,000 clones, 85% to 95% being singletons. Sequencing used peripheral blood, obtained 28 days after the second AZD1222 dose. These TCRs come from an adult who received the AZD1222 COVID-19 vaccine. Both conserved end residues are part of each CDR3. A D gene is named only where the DNA matches it firmly. Clone size, where shown, is once, few, many, or a class for clones that have expanded.

d_call j_call v_call clone_size cdr3_nt cdr3_aa
- TRBJ1-1 TRBV2 - TGTGCCAGCAGTGAGTCACCTTCGGGGGGAACTGAAGCTTTCTTT CASSESPSGGTEAFF
TRBD2 TRBJ2-3 TRBV7-3 - TGTGCCAGCAGCTTAAAGGCCGGGACTAAAGGAAATACGCAGTATTTT CASSLKAGTKGNTQYF
TRBD2 TRBJ2-1 TRBV11-3 - TGTGCCAGCAGCTTAGGATCTAGCGGGAGGGGTCCGAATGAGCAGTTCTTC CASSLGSSGRGPNEQFF
TRBD1 TRBJ2-1 TRBV6-1 - TGTGCCAGCAGTGAAAGGGGACAGGGCCGATCCTACAATGAGCAGTTCTTC CASSERGQGRSYNEQFF
TRBD1 TRBJ1-1 TRBV14 - TGTGCCAGCAGCCTGTACAGGGGGGGGACTGAAGCTTTCTTT CASSLYRGGTEAFF
TRBD1 TRBJ1-1 TRBV30 - TGTGCCTGGACGCCGGGGGGACAGGGGTACACTGAAGCTTTCTTT CAWTPGGQGYTEAFF
- TRBJ2-7 TRBV19 - TGTGCCAGTAGTATGGGGTGGCACTCCTACGAGCAGTACTTC CASSMGWHSYEQYF
TRBD2 TRBJ2-3 TRBV27 few TGTGCCAGCAAAATTCGTCCGGGACTAGCGGGAGGATCTGGAGATACGCAGTATTTT CASKIRPGLAGGSGDTQYF
- TRBJ2-7 TRBV20-1 - TGCAGTGCTAGTCGGGTCCGAAGCTACGAGCAGTACTTC CSASRVRSYEQYF
TRBD1 TRBJ1-5 TRBV5-8 - TGTGCCAGCAGCCCTACAGGGGTCGGTCAGCCCCAGCATTTT CASSPTGVGQPQHF
- TRBJ1-1 TRBV19 - TGTGCCAGTAGTATCTCGGGGGCTCGGGTGGTCACTGAAGCTTTCTTT CASSISGARVVTEAFF
- TRBJ1-1 TRBV7-6 - TGTGCCAGCAGCTTAGTGGAGAACACTGAAGCTTTCTTT CASSLVENTEAFF
TRBD2 TRBJ2-7 TRBV5-1 - TGCGCCAGCAGCTTGGTCGGGGGGTCCTACGAGCAGTACTTC CASSLVGGSYEQYF
TRBD2 TRBJ2-7 TRBV7-6 - TGTGCCAGCAGCTTAGCGGGGGGGGCCTACGAGCAGTACTTC CASSLAGGAYEQYF
- TRBJ2-2 TRBV7-9 - TGTGCCAGCAGCTTCCAACTTAGTGGGGAGCTGTTTTTT CASSFQLSGELFF
- TRBJ1-2 TRBV19 - TGTGCCAGTAGTATTAACGCAGGTGCTAACTATGGCTACACCTTC CASSINAGANYGYTF
TRBD2 TRBJ2-1 TRBV7-3 - TGTGCCAGCAGCAGACTAGCGGGAGTCAATGAGCAGTTCTTC CASSRLAGVNEQFF
- TRBJ1-2 TRBV27 - TGTGCCAGCAGTTTCAGACAGGCGGGAGTGGAGAGCTACACCTTC CASSFRQAGVESYTF
TRBD1 TRBJ2-3 TRBV6-4 - TGTGCCAGCAGTGTGAAGGACAGGGCCACAGATACGCAGTATTTT CASSVKDRATDTQYF
- TRBJ1-2 TRBV2 - TGTGCCAGCAGTGTCCAGGGATTGAGCGGCTACACCTTC CASSVQGLSGYTF
TRBD1 TRBJ1-4 TRBV19 - TGTGCCAGTAGTTCCCGGACAGGGTTATCCGAAAAACTGTTTTTT CASSSRTGLSEKLFF
- TRBJ2-3 TRBV11-3 - TGTGCCAGCAGCCCGAGGGGGAGCACAGATACGCAGTATTTT CASSPRGSTDTQYF
- TRBJ2-7 TRBV14 once TGTGCCAGCAGCCAAGATATGGCGAGATTGGGTCAGCAGTACTTC CASSQDMARLGQQYF
- TRBJ1-1 TRBV5-1 once TGCGCCAGCAGCCCGCAGTTGAACACTGAAGCTTTCTTT CASSPQLNTEAFF
- TRBJ2-2 TRBV10-1 once TGCGCCAGCAGTGATCGGGCAGGATCGACCGGGGAGCTGTTTTTT CASSDRAGSTGELFF
- TRBJ2-2 TRBV11-2 - TGTGCCAGCAGCTTAGTGCGAGGGTTTAACACCGGGGAGCTGTTTTTT CASSLVRGFNTGELFF
- TRBJ1-1 TRBV6-6 - TGTGCCAGCACGGTGGAGGGGGGAGACACTGAAGCTTTCTTT CASTVEGGDTEAFF
- TRBJ1-4 TRBV9 few TGTGCCAGCAGCCCCTTCTCGAGCGTAGGTGAAAAACTGTTTTTT CASSPFSSVGEKLFF
- TRBJ1-2 TRBV10-3 - TGTGCCATCAGTGACCCCCACAGGGATGCTGGCTACACCTTC CAISDPHRDAGYTF
TRBD1 TRBJ1-2 TRBV2 - TGTGCCAGCAGCCGACAGGGGCACTATGGCTACACCTTC CASSRQGHYGYTF
- TRBJ1-1 TRBV7-6 - TGTGCCAGCAGCATAAGATTGGACACTGAAGCTTTCTTT CASSIRLDTEAFF
- TRBJ1-3 TRBV30 - TGTGCCTGGAGTGTTGGACAGTCTGGAAACACCATATATTTT CAWSVGQSGNTIYF
TRBD2 TRBJ2-1 TRBV7-3 - TGTGCCAGCAGCTTAACGGGTCTGGCGGGAGGGCCCTCCAATGAGCAGTTCTTC CASSLTGLAGGPSNEQFF
- TRBJ1-2 TRBV12-3/TRBV12-4 - TGTGCCAGCAGCCTTGGGGGGTACTATGGCTACACCTTC CASSLGGYYGYTF
- TRBJ1-1 TRBV6-1 - TGTGCCAGCAGTGAAGATAGGGGGGTCACTGAAGCTTTCTTT CASSEDRGVTEAFF
- TRBJ1-1 TRBV12-3/TRBV12-4 - TGTGCCAGCAGGAAAGGTGGGAACACTGAAGCTTTCTTT CASRKGGNTEAFF
TRBD1 TRBJ1-5 TRBV6-5 - TGTGCCAGCAGTCTGGGACAGTTAAATCAGCCCCAGCATTTT CASSLGQLNQPQHF
- TRBJ2-3 TRBV3-1/TRBV3-2 - TGTGCCAGCAGCCAAGTTCCTAGCGCACTCACAGATACGCAGTATTTT CASSQVPSALTDTQYF
- TRBJ2-2 TRBV30 - TGTGCCTGGAGCGCAGCCCTTGCCTCTAACACCGGGGAGCTGTTTTTT CAWSAALASNTGELFF
- TRBJ1-3 TRBV7-2 - TGTGCCAGCAGCTTCACGGGGGGAAACACCATATATTTT CASSFTGGNTIYF
TRBD1 TRBJ2-3 TRBV7-3 - TGTGCCAGCAGCCCCGGGACAGCCCACACAGATACGCAGTATTTT CASSPGTAHTDTQYF
- TRBJ1-4 TRBV5-6 - TGTGCCAGCAGCCCGAATACGAGTGGAAAACTGTTTTTT CASSPNTSGKLFF
TRBD2 TRBJ2-3 TRBV3-1/TRBV3-2 - TGTGCCAGCAGCTTCCATAGCGGGGGGGCAGATACGCAGTATTTT CASSFHSGGADTQYF
- TRBJ1-1 TRBV5-1 - TGCGCCAGCAGCTGGGGATCTCTCGGGGGCACTGAAGCTTTCTTT CASSWGSLGGTEAFF
TRBD1 TRBJ2-5 TRBV7-9 - TGTGCCAGCAGCTTAGGGGGACAGGGGACCCAGTACTTC CASSLGGQGTQYF
- TRBJ1-1 TRBV29-1 - TGCAGCGCTCACAGAGAAACTGAAGCTTTCTTT CSAHRETEAFF
- TRBJ1-1 TRBV19 - TGTGCCAGTAGTAGGGGTGAAACAGGGAACACTGAAGCTTTCTTT CASSRGETGNTEAFF
TRBD1 TRBJ2-1 TRBV6-5 few TGTGCCAGCAGCCCCGTCGGGACAGGGAATAATGAGCAGTTCTTC CASSPVGTGNNEQFF
- TRBJ2-7 TRBV6-1 - TGTGCCAGCAGTGAAGTTTACCGCTCCTACGAGCAGTACTTC CASSEVYRSYEQYF
- TRBJ2-2 TRBV4-1 once TGCGCCAGCAGCCAACGCAGGGGTCAAACCGGGGAGCTGTTTTTT CASSQRRGQTGELFF
TRBD1 TRBJ1-6 TRBV30 - TGTGCCTGGAGCCTAAGACAGGGTAATTCACCCCTCCACTTT CAWSLRQGNSPLHF
- TRBJ2-6 TRBV6-5 - TGTGCCAGCAGTTACTCGGGGACTGGGGCCAACGTCCTGACTTTC CASSYSGTGANVLTF
- TRBJ2-5 TRBV5-1 - TGCGCCAGCAGCTTGTCGAATCAGGGGAGGGAGACCCAGTACTTC CASSLSNQGRETQYF
- TRBJ2-5 TRBV18 - TGTGCCAGCTCACCAAGGAGGGGGGAGACCCAGTACTTC CASSPRRGETQYF
- TRBJ2-7 TRBV27 - TGTGCCAGCAGTTTTCTCCCAGCGGTTTACGAGCAGTACTTC CASSFLPAVYEQYF
- TRBJ1-5 TRBV27 - TGTGCCAGCAGGTCCACCGGGACCGGCAATCAGCCCCAGCATTTT CASRSTGTGNQPQHF